These 16 T cell receptor beta chains share one sample of origin, sequenced in a study of blood T cell repertoires in COVID-19. This table comes from immunoSEQ multiplex PCR, and its TCRdb copy is limited to in-frame clones, with some not included. The table includes approximately 120,000 clones, about 77% detected once. What was sequenced was peripheral blood. The receptors stem from a human donor in a cohort sampled during active COVID-19.

The V call is TRBV25-1, the J call TRBJ1-1; 7 bases line up with TRBD1. Germline CDR1 reads MGHDK; CDR2 reads SYGVNS. J was trimmed by 5 bases and V by 1 base; bases with no gene match: 13. CDR3 length equals 17 residues. The CDR3 loop reads CASSEFYGTARETEAFF. The CDR3 DNA follows: TGTGCCAGCAGTGAATTTTATGGGACAGCCCGGGAAACTGAAGCTTTCTTT. The variable domain in full, completed from reference TRBV25-1 and TRBJ1-1, reads EADIYQTPRYLVIGTGKKITLECSQTMGHDKMYWYQQDPGMELHLIHYSYGVNSTEKGDLSSESTVSRIRTEHFPLTLESARPSHTSQYLCASSEFYGTARETEAFFGQGTRLTVV.

V usage is TRBV29-1 and J usage is TRBJ1-1, with 8 bases aligning to TRBD1. The V and J ends lost 4 bases and 8 bases, in that order; junction bases with no gene match: 6. Germline loops: CDR1 SQVTM, CDR2 ANQGSEA. This CDR3 contains 12 residues. The CDR3 spells CSVVGQGVEAFF. The CDR3 DNA is TGCAGCGTTGTCGGACAGGGAGTAGAAGCTTTCTTT.

The chain employs TRBV18 and TRBJ2-1; maybe TRBD1 (5 bases). Trimming removed 3 bases at V and 4 bases at J, with 16 bases between. Germline CDR1 and CDR2: KGHSH and LQKENI. This CDR3 has 16 amino acids. Written as DNA, the CDR3 is TGTGCCAGCTCACCTCAGGGCCAAGGATGGTACAATGAGCAGTTCTTC. Amino acids: CASSPQGQGWYNEQFF.

This rearrangement joins TRBV18 to TRBJ2-2; D is possibly TRBD2 (6 bases). CDR3 length: 16 residues. Germline V gene lookup returns CDR1 KGHSH and CDR2 LQKENI. Trimming removed 3 bases from V and 0 bases from J, with 11 bases in between. The CDR3 spells CASSPAPGANTGELFF. The DNA for the CDR3 is TGTGCCAGCTCACCCGCGCCGGGGGCGAACACCGGGGAGCTGTTTTTT.

This clone was recorded only once. The chain uses TRBV5-1 and TRBJ2-4, with 7 bases aligning to TRBD2. The CDR3 has 14 residues. V shed 2 bases and J 8 bases; nucleotides not matched to a gene: 7. Germline lookup yields CDR1 SGHRS and CDR2 YFSETQ. CDR3 loop: CASSFRTRIDIQYF. Written as DNA, the CDR3 is TGCGCCAGCAGCTTCCGGACTAGGATTGACATTCAGTACTTC.

The rearrangement joins TRBV7-2 to TRBJ2-7, with 11 bases identical to TRBD2. The germline CDR1 and CDR2 sequences are SGHTA and FQGNSA. The J segment lost 6 bases and the V segment lost 5 bases, leaving 12 bases of the junction unmatched. The CDR3 spans 16 residues. The CDR3 region has the DNA TGTGCCAGCAGCCCAACACTAGCGGGGGTTTCCCTCGAGCAGTACTTC. Translation gives CASSPTLAGVSLEQYF.

The rearrangement links TRBV18 to TRBJ1-2; tentatively, D is TRBD1 (5 bases). From germline, CDR1 is KGHSH and CDR2 LQKENI. Trimming took 1 base from V and 0 from J, leaving 9 bases between them. The CDR3 is 15 amino acids. The chain's CDR3 is CASSPLRGANYGYTF. CDR3 sequence (DNA): TGTGCCAGCTCACCACTCCGGGGGGCTAACTATGGCTACACCTTC.

The chain is built from TRBV5-1 and TRBJ1-3; the D gene is possibly TRBD1 (6 bases). Trimming shortened V by 4 bases and J by 1 base, and 18 bases separated the two germline ends. Germline lookup yields CDR1 SGHRS and CDR2 YFSETQ. The CDR3 runs to 17 residues. CDR3 sequence reads: CASSASPGGASGNTIYF. The CDR3 region has the DNA TGCGCCAGCAGCGCATCCCCGGGGGGCGCATCTGGAAACACCATATATTTT.

This clone was seen only once. The chain combines TRBV20-1 with TRBJ1-6; 9 nucleotides line up with TRBD1. Germline CDR1 is DFQATT and CDR2 is SNEGSKA (reference sequence). V lost 5 bases, J lost 7 bases, and 3 bases stayed unmatched. The CDR3 covers 13 residues. DNA for the CDR3: TGCAGTGCTGGTGGGACAGGGAATTCACCCCTCCACTTT. Protein: CSAGGTGNSPLHF.

The chain carries TRBV27 and TRBJ2-3; 10 bases match TRBD2. This CDR3 spans 15 amino acids. CDR1 is MNHEY, CDR2 SMNVEV, per germline (reference sequence). The V and J ends lost 5 bases and 6 bases, in that order; junction bases with no gene match: 8. The CDR3 reads CASSPLAGAADTQYF. In DNA form, the CDR3 reads TGTGCCAGCAGTCCCCTAGCGGGAGCGGCTGATACGCAGTATTTT.

The chain recombines TRBV28 with TRBJ2-1; 8 nucleotides line up with TRBD1. Losses at the gene ends were 4 bases for V and 15 bases for J; bases not matched to a gene: 5. CDR3 size: 11 residues. CDR1 MDHEN and CDR2 SYDVKM come from the germline V gene. CDR3: CASSSDRARFF. The CDR3 DNA follows: TGTGCCAGCAGTTCGGACAGGGCGCGGTTCTTC. Full variable domain (outside the CDR3, taken from reference TRBV28 and TRBJ2-1): DVKVTQSSRYLVKRTGEKVFLECVQDMDHENMFWYRQDPGLGLRLIYFSYDVKMKEKGDIPEGYSVSREKKERFSLILESASTNQTSMYLCASSSDRARFFGPGTRLTVL.

The table lists this clone with a few counts. The V gene is TRBV11-3, the J gene TRBJ2-1; D is possibly TRBD2 (6 bases). The germline V gene encodes CDR1 SGHNT and CDR2 YENEEA. Trimming removed 1 base from V and 0 bases from J, with 13 bases in between. The CDR3 length is 17 residues. CDR3 in amino acids: CASSLGLAASSYNEQFF. Here the CDR3 DNA reads TGTGCCAGCAGCTTAGGGTTAGCGGCTAGCTCCTACAATGAGCAGTTCTTC.

V is TRBV4-1 and J is TRBJ1-1, with 7 bases that match TRBD1. Germline CDR1 MGHRA, CDR2 YSYEKL. This CDR3 comprises 16 residues. The J segment lost 0 bases and the V segment lost 3 bases, leaving 7 bases of the junction unmatched. This CDR3 reads CASSQTWTGLNTEAFF. In nucleotides, the CDR3 is TGCGCCAGCAGCCAGACTTGGACAGGCCTGAACACTGAAGCTTTCTTT.

The gene calls are TRBV3-1 (or the pseudogene TRBV3-2) and TRBJ1-4; D gene uncertain. This CDR3 spans 14 amino acids. CDR1 LGHDT and CDR2 YNNKEL come from the germline V gene (reference sequence). V was trimmed by 4 bases and J by 4 bases, leaving 10 bases between them. The CDR3 DNA reads as TGTGCCAGCAGCCGGAGCGGCGTTAATGAAAAACTGTTTTTT. It specifies CASSRSGVNEKLFF.

This chain connects TRBV28 to TRBJ1-1; TRBD1 matches at 7 bases. This CDR3 region has 14 residues. Germline V gene sequence: CDR1 MDHEN, CDR2 SYDVKM. Unmatched junction bases numbered 5, after V lost 4 bases and J lost 3 bases. The CDR3 region is CASSSRDRYTEAFF. The CDR3 region has the DNA TGTGCCAGCAGTTCCCGGGACAGATACACTGAAGCTTTCTTT.

The gene calls are TRBV10-3 and TRBJ1-2; possibly TRBD1 for D (5 bases). Trimming removed 3 bases from V and 7 bases from J, with 12 bases in between. Germline V CDR1 and CDR2: ENHRY, SYGVKD. The CDR3 length is 13 residues. The CDR3: CAISEAGRFGYTF. The CDR3 DNA reads as TGTGCCATCAGTGAAGCAGGGCGGTTTGGCTACACCTTC.